This entry is about one TCR beta chain. This CDR3 is built from 16 residues. V was pared by 7 bases and J by 0 bases, with 18 bases between. A single record per CDR3 protein comes from TCRdb applying MiXCR to the RACE reads. Of 120,000 or so distinct CDR3 sequences detected, roughly 14% appear once; the ten largest clones hold roughly 2.8%. These data originate in a study of human T cells and chemical hapten exposure. Time point denoted: pre-sensitization, week 0. Stated treatment: therapeutic diphenylcyclopropenone sensitization with weekly scalp DPC. The sample here was whole blood, taken in connection with sensitization to the hapten diphenylcyclopropenone (DPC). The chain carries TRBV12-3 or TRBV12-4 and TRBJ1-2; no firm D call. This TCR was sampled from a woman aged 18-29 years with alopecia areata. Some clones in this sample may be carry-over from other donors' samples. CDR3 in DNA: TGTGCCAGCATCTTCCGTGTGGGTGTAACTAACTATGGCTACACCTTC. Its protein is CASIFRVGVTNYGYTF.